The rows below give T cell receptor beta chains drawn from one sample of a study of blood T cells in healthy people across ages. Using its own MiXCR run on the 5' RACE reads, TCRdb lists one record per CDR3 protein. The sample includes fewer than 1,000,000 distinct CDR3 sequences, approximately 48% seen only once; the top ten take about a fifth. Sequencing was done on a sample of blood. All receptors derive from a man between 60 and 75 years old in good health. Each CDR3 is given without its conserved first and last residue. Fields, in order: V gene, CDR3 protein.

TRBV30 AWIPQAGVTNTEAF
TRBV9 ASSVALSGGAYNEQF
TRBV15 ATSSVAYLNTEAF
TRBV5-1 ASSPLTSGTYEQY
TRBV6-2/TRBV6-3 ASSYGYKIGGDYGYT
TRBV4-1 ASSRDSAVDEQY
TRBV21-1 ASSKGTGNDQPQH
TRBV7-3 ASSLQGRDEQF
TRBV20-1 SASELDGLGTQY
TRBV20-1 SAIGERGGWDNEQF
TRBV29-1 SVARLRGEEQY
TRBV15 ATSRERTTGWPQH
TRBV13 ASGTSGGYNEQY
TRBV4-1 ASSQVGSEQY
TRBV5-6 ASSLQGARTEAF
TRBV4-1 ASSQFVGETQY
TRBV4-3 ASSEKSGDQPQH
TRBV5-1 ASRFGGGPYNEQF
TRBV4-3 ASSQDHPFYEQY
TRBV21-1 TSLLGVVCEQY
TRBV27 ASTTGLLNTPLH
TRBV7-2 ASRSGGPGNTIY
TRBV4-3 ASSQDLGRGAGYNVQF
TRBV6-2/TRBV6-3 ASSYGRRTYEQY
TRBV2 ASSELEGGRKETQY
TRBV5-1 ASSLDLQGAGEKLF
TRBV7-2 ASSLAGRGNNQPQH
TRBV6-1 ASHDRGLDNQPQH
TRBV5-4 ASSTSQGVSVNSPLH
TRBV28 ASSLPSNPQGAKEETQY
TRBV29-1 SVSRGEETQY
TRBV20-1 SAAEGPQREQF
TRBV5-1 ASRSTVYEQY
TRBV14 ASSPHFSYAYEQY
TRBV27 ASSLLTGGIEKLF
TRBV7-9 ASGQFQGFFYEQY
TRBV20-1 SARDVSFQQF
TRBV18 ASSPSLAGRTDTQY
TRBV2 ASRPGRRSTNEKLF
TRBV4-3 ASSRPGTGVNEQY
TRBV28 ASSQDPTDTQY
TRBV7-2 ASSLQGRAYPYERY
TRBV29-1 SLIRVDTQY
TRBV20-1 SAPATPSYGQY
TRBV10-2 ASSVEWVNEQF
TRBV29-1 STSVGNQPQH
TRBV4-1 ASSRRTGGAEETQY
TRBV6-2/TRBV6-3 ASRYPEEGSYEQY
TRBV9 ASSVGLAGNYEQY
TRBV19 ASSIWGAGSNQPQH
TRBV6-6 ASSFAGHGYNEQF
TRBV4-3 ASSLKLWKGQGHYEQY
TRBV6-5 ATGTGKSDTQY
TRBV28 ASTTGTGRLVGAYNEQF
TRBV6-2/TRBV6-3 ASSYRLAGGWEQF
TRBV20-1 SASSDKETQY
TRBV7-2 ASSVRDSNSPLH
TRBV13 ASSPRAGSSYNEQF
TRBV4-3 ASSQVPRPRFDEQF
TRBV20-1 SASRHRGQDYGYT